The 6 T cell receptor beta chains listed next were all sequenced from one sample in a study of neoadjuvant nivolumab and ipilimumab in lung cancer. Libraries were prepared by immunoSEQ multiplex PCR; TCRdb keeps only in-frame clonotypes and omits some of them. The sample includes about 18,000 clones, about 77% of them seen just once. The specimen was tumor tissue, collected after neoadjuvant nivolumab, alone or with ipilimumab, at or shortly before surgery. All receptors derive from an adult with non-small cell lung cancer.

The gene calls are TRBV19 and TRBJ1-5; D unclear. Looked up from germline, CDR1 is LNHDA and CDR2 is SQIVND (reference sequence). Trimming removed 6 bases from V and 1 base from J, with 13 bases in between. The CDR3 totals 15 residues. CDR3 in DNA: TGTGCCAGTAGAATCGGGATTTCCAGCAATCAGCCCCAGCATTTT. It codes for CASRIGISSNQPQHF.

The gene calls are TRBV18 and TRBJ2-2, with 9 bases identical to TRBD1. The CDR3 spans 16 residues. From germline, CDR1 is KGHSH and CDR2 LQKENI. V dropped 6 bases and J dropped 6; count of bases not matched to a gene: 11. The CDR3 reads CASSQRPGQGPGELFF. The DNA for the CDR3 is TGTGCCAGCTCTCAACGGCCGGGACAGGGCCCCGGGGAGCTGTTTTTT.

This clone was seen more than once but under ten times. The chain uses TRBV29-1 and TRBJ1-4; tentative D call: TRBD1 (6 bases). Trimming removed 6 bases at V and 0 bases at J, with 11 bases between. The V gene's germline CDR1 is SQVTM and CDR2 ANQGSEA. This CDR3 comprises 14 residues. The CDR3 region is CSVADSTTNEKLFF. DNA for the CDR3: TGCAGCGTGGCGGACAGTACAACTAATGAAAAACTGTTTTTT.

This sequence joins TRBV16 and TRBJ2-7, with D perhaps TRBD2 (6 bases). CDR1 is KGHSY and CDR2 is FQNENV in the germline V gene. V was cut by 2 bases and J by 2 bases, with 16 bases left in between. This CDR3 region has 16 residues. The CDR3 DNA reads TGTGCCAGCAGCCAAAGATTGAACGGGAGCCCCTACGAGCAGTACTTC. Its protein product is CASSQRLNGSPYEQYF.

By its share, this clone is medium-sized. Other DNA sequences within the sample encode an identical CDR3. The CDR3 here is CASSLQRTNTEAFF. CDR3 sequence (DNA): TGTGCCAGCAGCTTGCAGAGAACGAACACTGAAGCTTTCTTT. V is TRBV5-5 and J is TRBJ1-1; no reliable D call. V lost 1 base and J lost 1, with 8 bases in between. Per the germline V gene, CDR1 is SGHKS and CDR2 is YYEKEE (reference sequence). This CDR3 comprises 14 residues.

The chain recombines TRBV2 with TRBJ2-7; tentative D call: TRBD1 (5 bases). The CDR3 runs 13 residues. V was shortened by 6 bases and J by 2 bases, with 11 bases between the two germline ends. CDR1 is SNHLY, CDR2 FYNNEI, per germline. The CDR3 coding sequence is TGTGCCAGCAGGGAACAGGTGACCTACGAGCAGTACTTC. Translating gives CASREQVTYEQYF.